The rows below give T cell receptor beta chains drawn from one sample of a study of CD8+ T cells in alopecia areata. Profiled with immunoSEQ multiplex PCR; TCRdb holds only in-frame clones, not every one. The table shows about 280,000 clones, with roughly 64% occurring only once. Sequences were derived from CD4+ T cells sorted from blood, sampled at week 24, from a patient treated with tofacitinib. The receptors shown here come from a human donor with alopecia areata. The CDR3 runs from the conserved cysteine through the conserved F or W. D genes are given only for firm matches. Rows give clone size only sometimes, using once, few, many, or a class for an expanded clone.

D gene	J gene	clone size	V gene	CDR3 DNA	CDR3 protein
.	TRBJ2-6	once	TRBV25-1	TGTGCCAGCACCAAGAGCTCTGGGGCCAACGTCCTGACTTTC	CASTKSSGANVLTF
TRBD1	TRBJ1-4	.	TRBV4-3	TGCGCCAGCAGCCAAGGGGGACAGCATAATGAAAAACTGTTTTTT	CASSQGGQHNEKLFF
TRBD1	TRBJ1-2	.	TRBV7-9	TGTGCCAGCAGCTCATCGGGACAGGGTACTGGCTACACCTTC	CASSSSGQGTGYTF
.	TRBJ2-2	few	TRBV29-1	TGCAGCGTTGGGCGATTCGGGGAGCTGTTTTTT	CSVGRFGELFF
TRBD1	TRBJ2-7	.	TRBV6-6	TGTGCCAGCAGTTCCACCGGGACAGGTACCTACGAGCAGTACTTC	CASSSTGTGTYEQYF
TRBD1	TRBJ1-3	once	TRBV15	TGTGCCACCAGCAGAAGGTCCGGGACAGAAACAAACACCATATATTTT	CATSRRSGTETNTIYF
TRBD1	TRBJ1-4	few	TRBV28	TGTGCCAGCAGCCCGGGACGGGGACAGGTTTATGAAAAACTGTTTTTT	CASSPGRGQVYEKLFF
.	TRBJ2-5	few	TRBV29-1	TGCAGCGTTGGCCGGGGTGGACCTTCCCAAGAGACCCAGTACTTC	CSVGRGGPSQETQYF
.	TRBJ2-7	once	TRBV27	TGTGCCAGCAGTTTCCGTGACAGGACCTACGAGCAGTACTTC	CASSFRDRTYEQYF
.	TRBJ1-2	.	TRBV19	TGTGCCAGTAGTGGGGGAAGCCAGAAGGTCTATGGCTACACCTTC	CASSGGSQKVYGYTF